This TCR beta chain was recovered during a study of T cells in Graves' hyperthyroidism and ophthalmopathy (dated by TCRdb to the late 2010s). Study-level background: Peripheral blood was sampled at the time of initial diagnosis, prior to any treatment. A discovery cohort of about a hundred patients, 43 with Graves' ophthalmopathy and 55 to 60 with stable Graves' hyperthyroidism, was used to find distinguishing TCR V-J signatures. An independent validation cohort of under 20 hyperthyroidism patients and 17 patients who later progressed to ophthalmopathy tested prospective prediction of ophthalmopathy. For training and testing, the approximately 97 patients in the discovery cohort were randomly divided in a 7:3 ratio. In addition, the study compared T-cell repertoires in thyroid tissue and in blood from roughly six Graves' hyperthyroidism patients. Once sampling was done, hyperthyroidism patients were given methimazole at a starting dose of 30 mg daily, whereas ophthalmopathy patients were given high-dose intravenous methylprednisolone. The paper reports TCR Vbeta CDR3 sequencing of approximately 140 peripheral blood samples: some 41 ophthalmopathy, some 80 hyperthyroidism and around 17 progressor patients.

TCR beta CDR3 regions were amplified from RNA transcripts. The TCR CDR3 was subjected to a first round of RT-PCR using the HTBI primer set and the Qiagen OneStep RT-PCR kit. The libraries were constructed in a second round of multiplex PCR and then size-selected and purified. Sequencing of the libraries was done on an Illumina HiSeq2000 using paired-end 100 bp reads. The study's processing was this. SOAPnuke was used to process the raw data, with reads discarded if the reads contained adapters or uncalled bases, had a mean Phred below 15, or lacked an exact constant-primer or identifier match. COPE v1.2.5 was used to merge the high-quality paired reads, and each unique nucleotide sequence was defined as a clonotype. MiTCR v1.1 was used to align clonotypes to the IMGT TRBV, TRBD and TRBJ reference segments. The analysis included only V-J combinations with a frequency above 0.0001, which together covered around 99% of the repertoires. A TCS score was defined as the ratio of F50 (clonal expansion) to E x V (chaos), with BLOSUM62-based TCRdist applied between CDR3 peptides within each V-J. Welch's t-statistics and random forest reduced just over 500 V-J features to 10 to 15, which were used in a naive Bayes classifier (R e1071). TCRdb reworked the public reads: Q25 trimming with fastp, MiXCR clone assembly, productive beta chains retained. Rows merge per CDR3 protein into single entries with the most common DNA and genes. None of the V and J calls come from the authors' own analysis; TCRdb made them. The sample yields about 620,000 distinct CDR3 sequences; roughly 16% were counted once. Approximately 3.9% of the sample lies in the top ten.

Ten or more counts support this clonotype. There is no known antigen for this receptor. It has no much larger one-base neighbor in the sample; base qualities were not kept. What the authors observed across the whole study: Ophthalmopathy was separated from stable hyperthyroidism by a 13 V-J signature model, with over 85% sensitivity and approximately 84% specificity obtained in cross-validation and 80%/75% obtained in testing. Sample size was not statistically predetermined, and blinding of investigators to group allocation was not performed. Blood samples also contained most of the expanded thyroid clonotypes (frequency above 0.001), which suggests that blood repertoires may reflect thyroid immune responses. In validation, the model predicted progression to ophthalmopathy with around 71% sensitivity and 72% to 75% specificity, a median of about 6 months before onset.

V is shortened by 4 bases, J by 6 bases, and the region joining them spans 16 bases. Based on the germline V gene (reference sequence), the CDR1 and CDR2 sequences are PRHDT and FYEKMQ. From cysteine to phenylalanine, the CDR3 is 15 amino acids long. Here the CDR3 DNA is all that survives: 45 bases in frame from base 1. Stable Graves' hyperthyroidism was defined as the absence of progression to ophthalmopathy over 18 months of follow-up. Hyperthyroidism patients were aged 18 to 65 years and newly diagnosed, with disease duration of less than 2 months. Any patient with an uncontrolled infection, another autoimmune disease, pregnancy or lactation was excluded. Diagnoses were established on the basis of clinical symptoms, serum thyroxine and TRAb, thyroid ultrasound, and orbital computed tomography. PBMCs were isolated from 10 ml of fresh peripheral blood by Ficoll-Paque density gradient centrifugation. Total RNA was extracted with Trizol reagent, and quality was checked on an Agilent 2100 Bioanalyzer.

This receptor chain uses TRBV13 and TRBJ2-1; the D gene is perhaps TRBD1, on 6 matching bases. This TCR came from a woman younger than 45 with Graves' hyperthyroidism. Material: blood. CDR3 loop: CASSSGHRHFNEQFF. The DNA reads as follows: TGTGCCAGCAGCTCGGGACATAGACACTTCAATGAGCAGTTCTTC.